The clone carrying this T cell receptor beta chain was counted at least ten times. The data originate from a study of T cells in Graves' hyperthyroidism and ophthalmopathy. CDR1 ENHRY and CDR2 SYGVKD come from the germline V gene. This CDR3 has 13 residues. V lost 6 bases to trimming and J lost 3 bases, with 12 bases between them. Amplified regions were TCR beta CDR3 sequences from RNA transcripts. First-round RT-PCR with HTBI primers amplified the TCR CDR3 region. Each CDR3 protein gets one entry after TCRdb re-called the multiplex PCR reads with MiXCR. The data contain about 350,000 distinct CDR3 sequences, around a sixth of them singletons.

The TCR comes from a woman aged 40 to 50 with Graves' ophthalmopathy. The chain employs TRBV10-3 and TRBJ2-7; D gene ambiguous. Source material: blood. The CDR3 region is CAIRADPLYEQYF. The CDR3 region has the DNA TGTGCCATCAGGGCAGATCCGCTCTACGAGCAGTACTTC.